This TCR beta chain was sequenced in a study of neurological immune-mediated disorders. Study findings and constraints: Among expanded clones, no CDR3 amino acid sequences were shared across subjects, a pattern suggesting private repertoires in all groups.

The unsorted libraries were produced from 2 million PBMCs held at -80 C. Ten or more counts support this clonotype. Its antigen remains unknown. Between the trimmed V and J ends, which lost 1 base and 8 bases, there was a span of 11 bases. The CDR3 contains 14 residues. In each sequencing run, over 160 million TCR-beta sequences were generated from 15-18 subjects. TCRdb itself ran the 5' RACE reads through MiXCR, one entry per CDR3 protein. The table shows about 120,000 distinct CDR3 sequences, with roughly 3.2% occurring only once. The sequenced sample was PBMCs. J is TRBJ1-4 and V is TRBV12-3 or TRBV12-4; D might be TRBD1 (6 bases). This receptor was taken from a woman aged 25 to 45 with multiple sclerosis. The CDR3 loop reads CASSLGGGLEKLFF. The CDR3 DNA reads TGTGCCAGCAGTTTAGGAGGGGGATTAGAAAAACTGTTTTTT.